Listed below are T cell receptor beta chains from one sample, sequenced in a study of T cell changes during pregnancy in multiple sclerosis. Measured with immunoSEQ multiplex PCR; TCRdb has only the in-frame clones, and not every one. The sample shows roughly 24,000 clones, more than 75% of them seen only once. The specimen was CD4+ T cells from peripheral blood mononuclear cells, collected in the second trimester of pregnancy. The receptors were sampled from a female donor in good health, enrolled as a control in a pregnancy study. Each CDR3 is given with its conserved first and last residue. A D gene is named only where the DNA matches it firmly. Some rows mark clone size as missing; the rest say once, few, many or name a class of expanded clone.

d_call	v_call	j_call	cdr3_length	clone_size	cdr3_nt	cdr3_aa
-	TRBV11-1	TRBJ1-1	16	-	TGTGCCAGCAGCTTTCAGGCCCCAGGGGCACCTCGTGAAGCTTTCTTT	CASSFQAPGAPREAFF
TRBD2	TRBV9	TRBJ2-2	16	-	TGTGCCAGCAGCGTAGCGGCTAGCGGGGGGGCCGGGGAGCTGTTTTTT	CASSVAASGGAGELFF
-	TRBV5-1	TRBJ1-1	16	-	TGCGCCAGCAGCTTGCCCCCGGGGGGGGCAGTCCCTGAAGCTTTCTTT	CASSLPPGGAVPEAFF
-	TRBV7-3	TRBJ2-2	18	-	TGTGCCAGCAGCTTGCGTGGGCGTTCTGGGCCGCACACCGGGGAGCTGTTTTTT	CASSLRGRSGPHTGELFF
TRBD1	TRBV6-5	TRBJ1-2	16	-	TGTGCCAGCAGTTACTCGGGGACAGGCACTAACTATGGCTACACCTTC	CASSYSGTGTNYGYTF
TRBD1	TRBV4-1	TRBJ1-4	15	-	TGCGCCAGCAGCCCCATAACAGGGGGCCGGGAAAAACTGTTTTTT	CASSPITGGREKLFF
TRBD1	TRBV5-6	TRBJ1-4	15	once	TGTGCCAGCAGCTTAGTGGACAGGGACGAGGAAAAACTGTTTTTT	CASSLVDRDEEKLFF
-	TRBV12-1	TRBJ2-5	14	-	TGTGCCAGCAGCAAAAACGGACTGAAAGAGACCCAGTACTTC	CASSKNGLKETQYF
TRBD1	TRBV7-6	TRBJ1-2	19	-	TGTGCCAGCAGCTTCGTTGGTGGCGCAGGGGGTGGAGAGAGCGATGGCTACACCTTC	CASSFVGGAGGGESDGYTF
-	TRBV9	TRBJ1-1	14	-	TGTGCCAGCAGCGTAGGGACAGAGAACACTGAAGCTTTCTTT	CASSVGTENTEAFF
-	TRBV6-5	TRBJ1-2	14	-	TGTGCCAGCAGTTTCGGACAGCCAAACTATGGCTACACCTTC	CASSFGQPNYGYTF
TRBD1	TRBV27	TRBJ2-7	17	-	TGTGCCAGCAGTCCCCGAGTGGTGACAGGGGTAACCTACGAGCAGTACTTC	CASSPRVVTGVTYEQYF
TRBD2	TRBV7-2	TRBJ2-1	15	-	TGTGCCAGCAGCTCCGGGACTAGCGGGGTCAATGAGCAGTTCTTC	CASSSGTSGVNEQFF
-	TRBV7-2	TRBJ1-3	17	-	TGTGCCAGCAGCTTGGAACAGGGAAATTTAAGGGGAAACACCATATATTTT	CASSLEQGNLRGNTIYF
TRBD1	TRBV11-2	TRBJ2-1	16	-	TGTGCCAGCAGCTCGTACAGGGGGCCCACACACAATGAGCAGTTCTTC	CASSSYRGPTHNEQFF
TRBD1	TRBV6-5	TRBJ2-7	14	-	TGTGCCAGCAGGAACCGGGACAGGGGCAGCGAGCAGTACTTC	CASRNRDRGSEQYF
TRBD1	TRBV29-1	TRBJ2-3	14	-	TGCAGCGTTGATCCCAGGGGGCGCACAGATACGCAGTATTTT	CSVDPRGRTDTQYF
-	TRBV19	TRBJ1-2	13	-	TGTGCCAGTAGTATAGAGTCTCTCTATGGCTACACCTTC	CASSIESLYGYTF
TRBD2	TRBV19	TRBJ2-3	14	-	TGTGCCAGTAAGGGGAGTAGCGGGACAGATACGCAGTATTTT	CASKGSSGTDTQYF
-	TRBV6-1	TRBJ1-4	15	-	TGTGCCAGCAGTGAAGAACGGGTAACTAATGAAAAACTGTTTTTT	CASSEERVTNEKLFF
-	TRBV19	TRBJ2-3	13	-	TGTGCCAGTAGTATAGCCGGCACAGATACGCAGTATTTT	CASSIAGTDTQYF
TRBD2	TRBV7-2	TRBJ2-1	15	once	TGTGCCAGCAGCCCCAGCGGGAGAAGCTACAATGAGCAGTTCTTC	CASSPSGRSYNEQFF
-	TRBV2	TRBJ1-6	17	-	TGTGCCAGCAGTCTCAGGACATCAAGCTCCTATAATTCACCCCTCCACTTT	CASSLRTSSSYNSPLHF
-	TRBV5-8	TRBJ1-2	14	-	TGTGCCAGCGGCGACAGGCCTCCTAACTATGGCTACACCTTC	CASGDRPPNYGYTF
TRBD2	TRBV2	TRBJ2-3	20	-	TGTGCCAGCAGTGGCGATAGCGGGAGAATCCCCATCACTGGCACAGATACGCAGTATTTT	CASSGDSGRIPITGTDTQYF
TRBD2	TRBV27	TRBJ2-7	14	-	TGTGCCAGCAGCGAACTAGCGGGAGGCTTAGTGCAGTACTTC	CASSELAGGLVQYF
TRBD2	TRBV4-1	TRBJ2-3	17	-	TGCGCCAGCAGCCGTTCACTAGCGGGAGCCCAAACAGATACGCAGTATTTT	CASSRSLAGAQTDTQYF
TRBD1	TRBV5-6	TRBJ1-2	16	-	TGTGCCAGCAGCTCTCCAGGACAGGGTTCTAACTATGGCTACACCTTC	CASSSPGQGSNYGYTF
TRBD2	TRBV28	TRBJ2-7	16	-	TGTGCCAGCAGGGAATCACGGGCCACCGGGGGGTACGAGCAGTACTTC	CASRESRATGGYEQYF
TRBD2	TRBV5-8	TRBJ2-7	14	-	TGTGCCAGCAGCTTGCTGAGCGGGACCTACGAGCAGTACTTC	CASSLLSGTYEQYF
TRBD1	TRBV11-2	TRBJ1-1	16	-	TGTGCCAGCAGCTTAGTTATGGGACAGGTTCGCACTGAAGCTTTCTTT	CASSLVMGQVRTEAFF
TRBD1	TRBV6-6	TRBJ2-7	14	-	TGTGCCAGCAGCAGCGGACAGGTCTCCTACGAGCAGTACTTC	CASSSGQVSYEQYF
TRBD1	TRBV18	TRBJ1-2	15	-	TGTGCCAGCTCACCTTCGACAGGGAAAGGCTATGGCTACACCTTC	CASSPSTGKGYGYTF
-	TRBV19	TRBJ2-5	15	-	TGTGCCAGTAGTATACGGGGGTTCGAAGGAGAGACCCAGTACTTC	CASSIRGFEGETQYF
TRBD2	TRBV5-6	TRBJ2-5	17	-	TGTGCCAGCAGCTTCAGGCGCGGGAGTGATCTAGGAGAGACCCAGTACTTC	CASSFRRGSDLGETQYF
-	TRBV27	TRBJ1-2	13	-	TGTGCCAGCAGTTCCTCCCTATTGTATGGCTACACCTTC	CASSSSLLYGYTF
TRBD1	TRBV5-1	TRBJ1-6	15	-	TGCGCCAGCAGCTTGGAATGGGGACAGAGTTCACCCCTCCACTTT	CASSLEWGQSSPLHF
-	TRBV6-5	TRBJ1-3	16	once	TGTGCCAGCAGTTACAAAGGCCTAGACTCTGGAAACACCATATATTTT	CASSYKGLDSGNTIYF
-	TRBV6-7	TRBJ1-6	19	few	TGTGCCAGCAGTTCTGGCTCCCAGGGGACCACGGTGGATAATTCACCCCTCCACTTT	CASSSGSQGTTVDNSPLHF
-	TRBV6-6	TRBJ1-1	13	-	TGTGCCAGCAGGCGGCAGGGGAACACTGAAGCTTTCTTT	CASRRQGNTEAFF
-	TRBV28	TRBJ1-1	15	-	TGTGCCAGCTGCGTCGGGGGAAACGGGGACACTGAAGCTTTCTTT	CASCVGGNGDTEAFF
TRBD2	TRBV19	TRBJ2-5	17	-	TGTGCCAGTAGTACCTTTGGACTAGCGGAGTACCAAGAGACCCAGTACTTC	CASSTFGLAEYQETQYF
TRBD2	TRBV28	TRBJ2-7	14	-	TGTGCCAGCAAGACTAGCGGATCCTCCTACGAGCAGTACTTC	CASKTSGSSYEQYF
-	TRBV30	TRBJ1-1	13	-	TGTGCCTGGAGGGGGACTGGTAACACTGAAGCTTTCTTT	CAWRGTGNTEAFF
TRBD1	TRBV5-1	TRBJ2-7	13	-	TGCGCCAGCAGCCCTGACAGGGTCAGCGAGCAGTACTTC	CASSPDRVSEQYF
TRBD1	TRBV29-1	TRBJ1-3	11	-	TGCAGCGGATTGACAGGGAACACCATATATTTT	CSGLTGNTIYF
-	TRBV4-2	TRBJ2-5	18	-	TGTGCCAGCAGCCAACAACGTAGGACTAAAGAGTACCAAGAGACCCAGTACTTC	CASSQQRRTKEYQETQYF
TRBD2	TRBV5-1	TRBJ2-3	18	-	TGCGCCAGCAGCCGGGGGGGCTTTGGGACTAGCGGCACAGATACGCAGTATTTT	CASSRGGFGTSGTDTQYF
TRBD2	TRBV7-2	TRBJ2-3	15	-	TGTGCCAGCAGCTTAGCGGCCGGGGGGACAGATACGCAGTATTTT	CASSLAAGGTDTQYF
-	TRBV28	TRBJ2-5	19	-	TGTGCCAGCAGTTTCCCATCTGAGCTTCGGGACTCTAGACAAGAGACCCAGTACTTC	CASSFPSELRDSRQETQYF